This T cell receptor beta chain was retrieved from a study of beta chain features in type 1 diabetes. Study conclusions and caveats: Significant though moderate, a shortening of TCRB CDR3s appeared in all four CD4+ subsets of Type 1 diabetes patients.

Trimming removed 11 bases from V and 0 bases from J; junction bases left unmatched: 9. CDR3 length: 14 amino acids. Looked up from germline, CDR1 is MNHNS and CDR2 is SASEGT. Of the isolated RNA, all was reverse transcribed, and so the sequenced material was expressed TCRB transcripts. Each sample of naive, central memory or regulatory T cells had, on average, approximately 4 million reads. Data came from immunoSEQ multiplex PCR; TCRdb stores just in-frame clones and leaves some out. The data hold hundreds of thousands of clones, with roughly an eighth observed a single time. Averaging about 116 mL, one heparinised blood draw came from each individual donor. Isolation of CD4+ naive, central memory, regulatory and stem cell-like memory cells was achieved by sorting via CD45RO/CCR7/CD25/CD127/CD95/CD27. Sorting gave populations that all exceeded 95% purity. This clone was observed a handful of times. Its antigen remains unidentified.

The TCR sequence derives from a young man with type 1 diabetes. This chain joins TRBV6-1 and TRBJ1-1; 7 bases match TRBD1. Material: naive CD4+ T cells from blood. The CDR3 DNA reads TGTGCCGGAACACAGGGGAGGATGAACACTGAAGCTTTCTTT. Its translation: CAGTQGRMNTEAFF.